This TCR beta chain was documented in a study of T-cell reconstitution after alpha-beta-depleted transplantation in children. Germline-derived CDR1 and CDR2 are SGHNT and YYREEE (reference sequence). V lost 4 bases and J lost 7, with 6 bases in between. The CDR3 has 11 amino acids. Preparation of the TCRbeta library involved a method that used unique molecular identifiers. TCRdb analysed the PCR reads with MiXCR anew, one entry per CDR3 protein. The sample holds around 96,000 distinct CDR3 sequences, more than 9% seen once. This sample comprised PBMCs from the stem cell graft donor, obtained from the stem cell graft. V and J are TRBV5-4 and TRBJ2-1; D is undetermined. The sequence derives from a human donor who donated a stem cell graft to a child with inherited bone marrow failure. CDR3 bases: TGTGCCAGCAGCAGGCCTAATGAGCAGTTCTTC. This codes for CASSRPNEQFF.